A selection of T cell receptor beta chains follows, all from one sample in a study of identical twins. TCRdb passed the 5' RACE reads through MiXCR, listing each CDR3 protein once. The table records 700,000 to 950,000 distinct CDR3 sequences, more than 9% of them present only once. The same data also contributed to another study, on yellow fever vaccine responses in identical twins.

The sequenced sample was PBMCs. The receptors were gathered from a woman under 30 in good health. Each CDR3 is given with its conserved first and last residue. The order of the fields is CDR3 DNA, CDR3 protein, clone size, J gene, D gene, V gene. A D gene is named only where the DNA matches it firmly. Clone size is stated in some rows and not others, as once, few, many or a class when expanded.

CDR3 DNA: TGCAGTTGGAAACCGGGACTAGGAAGCTACGAGCAGTACTTC; CDR3 protein: CSWKPGLGSYEQYF; clone size: few; J gene: TRBJ2-7; D gene: TRBD2; V gene: TRBV20-1
CDR3 DNA: TGTGCCAGCAGCCCTGATGGGACTAGCCGACAAGAGACCCAGTACTTC; CDR3 protein: CASSPDGTSRQETQYF; clone size: few; J gene: TRBJ2-5; D gene: TRBD2; V gene: TRBV2
CDR3 DNA: TGTGCCAGCAGCTTTTACAGGGGGCGCTTAGAGACCCAGTACTTC; CDR3 protein: CASSFYRGRLETQYF; clone size: NA; J gene: TRBJ2-5; D gene: TRBD1; V gene: TRBV11-2
CDR3 DNA: TGTGCCAGCAGTTTTCAGGACAGAGAAGAGCAGTTCTTC; CDR3 protein: CASSFQDREEQFF; clone size: NA; J gene: TRBJ2-1; D gene: NA; V gene: TRBV12-3/TRBV12-4
CDR3 DNA: TGTGCCAGCAGCCACATTAATCTCGGACAGGGAAGTGATTCACCCCTCCACTTT; CDR3 protein: CASSHINLGQGSDSPLHF; clone size: few; J gene: TRBJ1-6; D gene: TRBD1; V gene: TRBV11-2
CDR3 DNA: TGTGCCAGCACCTCCAGGGCTAGCGATTGGTACGAGCAGTACTTC; CDR3 protein: CASTSRASDWYEQYF; clone size: NA; J gene: TRBJ2-7; D gene: NA; V gene: TRBV6-2/TRBV6-3
CDR3 DNA: TGTGCCAGCACCGACAGAGAAACCCCCTACGAGCAGTACTTC; CDR3 protein: CASTDRETPYEQYF; clone size: few; J gene: TRBJ2-7; D gene: NA; V gene: TRBV6-1
CDR3 DNA: TGCAGTGCTAGAACCTTGGGACTACCAAAAAGCTCCTACGAGCAGTACTTC; CDR3 protein: CSARTLGLPKSSYEQYF; clone size: NA; J gene: TRBJ2-7; D gene: TRBD2; V gene: TRBV20-1
CDR3 DNA: TGTGCCAGCTCGAGCTCCATGGGGGGCGCGATCAGTGAGCAGTTCTTC; CDR3 protein: CASSSSMGGAISEQFF; clone size: NA; J gene: TRBJ2-1; D gene: NA; V gene: TRBV6-1
CDR3 DNA: TGCGCCAGCGGCGACGGCCTCTCTGAAGCTTTCTTT; CDR3 protein: CASGDGLSEAFF; clone size: few; J gene: TRBJ1-1; D gene: NA; V gene: TRBV10-2
CDR3 DNA: TGTGCCAGCAGCCCGGGACAGGGGGCCCGTACTGAAGCTTTCTTT; CDR3 protein: CASSPGQGARTEAFF; clone size: few; J gene: TRBJ1-1; D gene: TRBD1; V gene: TRBV11-2
CDR3 DNA: TGTGCCAGCAGTCCAGAAACCGGGGAGCTGTTTTTT; CDR3 protein: CASSPETGELFF; clone size: few; J gene: TRBJ2-2; D gene: NA; V gene: TRBV12-3/TRBV12-4
CDR3 DNA: TGTGCCAGCAGCTCCTGGACTCTTACCGGGGAGCTGTTTTTT; CDR3 protein: CASSSWTLTGELFF; clone size: NA; J gene: TRBJ2-2; D gene: NA; V gene: TRBV7-9
CDR3 DNA: TGTGCCAGCACCCCACCGGCCCCTAGCGGGGGGTACCAAGAGACCCAGTACTTC; CDR3 protein: CASTPPAPSGGYQETQYF; clone size: many; J gene: TRBJ2-5; D gene: TRBD2; V gene: TRBV28
CDR3 DNA: TGTGCCAGCAGCCAATGGACTGTTAATGAGCAGTTCTTC; CDR3 protein: CASSQWTVNEQFF; clone size: few; J gene: TRBJ2-1; D gene: NA; V gene: TRBV14
CDR3 DNA: TGTGCCAGCAGCCCCCCTAGCGGGAACCCCTACATTGAGCAGTTCTTC; CDR3 protein: CASSPPSGNPYIEQFF; clone size: NA; J gene: TRBJ2-1; D gene: TRBD2; V gene: TRBV7-9
CDR3 DNA: TGTGCCAGCAGCGTCCAGGGGGCAGTTGGCTACACCTTC; CDR3 protein: CASSVQGAVGYTF; clone size: few; J gene: TRBJ1-2; D gene: TRBD1; V gene: TRBV12-3/TRBV12-4
CDR3 DNA: TGTGCCAGCAGCGTTGACTTTGGCTACGAGCAGTACTTC; CDR3 protein: CASSVDFGYEQYF; clone size: NA; J gene: TRBJ2-7; D gene: NA; V gene: TRBV9
CDR3 DNA: TGCAGTGCTAGGGCAGGGAGGGCGTACACTGAAGCTTTCTTT; CDR3 protein: CSARAGRAYTEAFF; clone size: NA; J gene: TRBJ1-1; D gene: NA; V gene: TRBV20-1
CDR3 DNA: TGTGCCAGCAGCCAAAATAGGGCGAGGGCCGGGGAGCTGTTTTTT; CDR3 protein: CASSQNRARAGELFF; clone size: many; J gene: TRBJ2-2; D gene: NA; V gene: TRBV14
CDR3 DNA: TGTGCCAGCAGTGAAGAGGTAGCGGGAAGCTCCTACAATGAGCAGTTCTTC; CDR3 protein: CASSEEVAGSSYNEQFF; clone size: few; J gene: TRBJ2-1; D gene: TRBD2; V gene: TRBV2
CDR3 DNA: TGTGCCAGCAGCGGGGCCTATACCTACGAGCAGTACTTC; CDR3 protein: CASSGAYTYEQYF; clone size: few; J gene: TRBJ2-7; D gene: NA; V gene: TRBV7-9
CDR3 DNA: TGCGCCAGCAGCCCCGCCCAGAGTGGCTCCTACAATGAGCAGTTCTTC; CDR3 protein: CASSPAQSGSYNEQFF; clone size: NA; J gene: TRBJ2-1; D gene: NA; V gene: TRBV4-1
CDR3 DNA: TGCGCCAGCAGCTTAAAGACAGGGGGAAAGGGCACCGGGGAGCTGTTTTTT; CDR3 protein: CASSLKTGGKGTGELFF; clone size: NA; J gene: TRBJ2-2; D gene: TRBD1; V gene: TRBV5-1
CDR3 DNA: TGTGCCAGCAGCCCCGACGGAATGAACACCGGGGAGCTGTTTTTT; CDR3 protein: CASSPDGMNTGELFF; clone size: few; J gene: TRBJ2-2; D gene: NA; V gene: TRBV5-5
CDR3 DNA: TGCAGTGCCCAGGTGGGAGGCGGGGAGCTGTTTTTT; CDR3 protein: CSAQVGGGELFF; clone size: few; J gene: TRBJ2-2; D gene: NA; V gene: TRBV20-1
CDR3 DNA: TGCAGCGTTCAGGCGTACCGACGGGAGACCCAGTACTTC; CDR3 protein: CSVQAYRRETQYF; clone size: NA; J gene: TRBJ2-5; D gene: NA; V gene: TRBV29-1
CDR3 DNA: TGCAGTGCTAGCCCCCCCAGCGGGTTTTTCAATGAGCAGTTCTTC; CDR3 protein: CSASPPSGFFNEQFF; clone size: NA; J gene: TRBJ2-1; D gene: NA; V gene: TRBV20-1
CDR3 DNA: TGTGCCAGCAGTTCCCCCACTAGCCTTCGGTACTTC; CDR3 protein: CASSSPTSLRYF; clone size: many; J gene: TRBJ2-7; D gene: NA; V gene: TRBV27
CDR3 DNA: TGTGCCAGCAGGACGGGAGTAAATAATTCACCCCTCCACTTT; CDR3 protein: CASRTGVNNSPLHF; clone size: NA; J gene: TRBJ1-6; D gene: NA; V gene: TRBV4-2
CDR3 DNA: TGCGCCAGCAGCCCTAGCGGCCACTCCTACAATGAGCAGTTCTTC; CDR3 protein: CASSPSGHSYNEQFF; clone size: NA; J gene: TRBJ2-1; D gene: TRBD2; V gene: TRBV4-1
CDR3 DNA: TGTGCCAGCGCAACAGGGGGCGCATATGAAAAACTGTTTTTT; CDR3 protein: CASATGGAYEKLFF; clone size: few; J gene: TRBJ1-4; D gene: TRBD1; V gene: TRBV27
CDR3 DNA: TGTGCCAGCAGTGAAGGGATGAACAGGGGTAATGAGCAGTTCTTC; CDR3 protein: CASSEGMNRGNEQFF; clone size: NA; J gene: TRBJ2-1; D gene: TRBD1; V gene: TRBV25-1
CDR3 DNA: TGTGCCAGCAGCTTATTCGGGGGGATCGCAGATACGCAGTATTTT; CDR3 protein: CASSLFGGIADTQYF; clone size: NA; J gene: TRBJ2-3; D gene: TRBD2; V gene: TRBV7-8
CDR3 DNA: TGCAGTGCCCGGGTGGGGGGGCCCCGGGGCGGGGAGCTGTTTTTT; CDR3 protein: CSARVGGPRGGELFF; clone size: few; J gene: TRBJ2-2; D gene: NA; V gene: TRBV20-1
CDR3 DNA: TGCAGTGCTACAGGACAGGGGGGGACCGGGGAGCTGTTTTTT; CDR3 protein: CSATGQGGTGELFF; clone size: NA; J gene: TRBJ2-2; D gene: TRBD1; V gene: TRBV20-1
CDR3 DNA: TGCAGTGCTCAGAGGGACATGGCCGAAGCTTTCTTT; CDR3 protein: CSAQRDMAEAFF; clone size: many; J gene: TRBJ1-1; D gene: NA; V gene: TRBV20-1
CDR3 DNA: TGTGCCACCAGTGATTATAAGCGGGAGAACTCCTACAATGAGCAGTTCTTC; CDR3 protein: CATSDYKRENSYNEQFF; clone size: NA; J gene: TRBJ2-1; D gene: TRBD2; V gene: TRBV24-1
CDR3 DNA: TGTGCCAGCAGCTTGGGACAGGCCTTCAACTATGGCTACACCTTC; CDR3 protein: CASSLGQAFNYGYTF; clone size: many; J gene: TRBJ1-2; D gene: TRBD1; V gene: TRBV7-9
CDR3 DNA: TGTGCCACCAGCAGAGACCACCGGGGGACCTACGAGCAGTACTTC; CDR3 protein: CATSRDHRGTYEQYF; clone size: few; J gene: TRBJ2-7; D gene: NA; V gene: TRBV15
CDR3 DNA: TGTGCCAGCAGGACAGGGCTCGTGAACACTGAAGCTTTCTTT; CDR3 protein: CASRTGLVNTEAFF; clone size: NA; J gene: TRBJ1-1; D gene: TRBD1; V gene: TRBV2
CDR3 DNA: TGTGCCAGCAGTCCAATGGGACAGGGGAGGAACACTGAAGCTTTCTTT; CDR3 protein: CASSPMGQGRNTEAFF; clone size: few; J gene: TRBJ1-1; D gene: TRBD1; V gene: TRBV12-3/TRBV12-4
CDR3 DNA: TGTGCCACCAGCAGTCCCAGGGAGCGGGGGCCCTACAATGAGCAGTTCTTC; CDR3 protein: CATSSPRERGPYNEQFF; clone size: NA; J gene: TRBJ2-1; D gene: TRBD2; V gene: TRBV15
CDR3 DNA: TGCAGTGCTAATCACCGGACCCTCTTACAGGGGGCCTACAATGAGCAGTTCTTC; CDR3 protein: CSANHRTLLQGAYNEQFF; clone size: NA; J gene: TRBJ2-1; D gene: TRBD1; V gene: TRBV20-1
CDR3 DNA: TGTGCCAGCAGCGGCGGACTAGCGGGCGATCCCCAAGAGACCCAGTACTTC; CDR3 protein: CASSGGLAGDPQETQYF; clone size: few; J gene: TRBJ2-5; D gene: TRBD2; V gene: TRBV7-9
CDR3 DNA: TGTGCCAGCAGGCTCGGGGGGAACACTGAAGCTTTCTTT; CDR3 protein: CASRLGGNTEAFF; clone size: NA; J gene: TRBJ1-1; D gene: NA; V gene: TRBV6-6
CDR3 DNA: TGCAGTGCTAGAGGGAGACAGGGTTCGAACACTGAAGCTTTCTTT; CDR3 protein: CSARGRQGSNTEAFF; clone size: NA; J gene: TRBJ1-1; D gene: TRBD1; V gene: TRBV20-1
CDR3 DNA: TGCAGCGTTGAAGGGAAGGGGGGACTAGCGGGCTTCAGTTACAATGAGCAGTTCTTC; CDR3 protein: CSVEGKGGLAGFSYNEQFF; clone size: few; J gene: TRBJ2-1; D gene: TRBD2; V gene: TRBV29-1
CDR3 DNA: TGTGCCAGCAGCTCTACTGAGAGAGAGACCCAGTACTTC; CDR3 protein: CASSSTERETQYF; clone size: NA; J gene: TRBJ2-5; D gene: NA; V gene: TRBV7-7